This T cell receptor (beta chain) was identified during a study of cytotoxic CD8 clonotypes in ibrutinib-treated CLL. Looking at the study overall: Across samples, productive templates numbered approximately 260,000 and productive rearrangements reached about 99,000 on average. Study results and limitations: Rare overall, public clonotypes shrank or held steady under therapy. The clonality went up when patients responded to ibrutinib and dropped back toward baseline at progression.

With respect to this clone: Its antigen is unknown.

Assay used: immunoSEQ multiplex PCR; TCRdb lists only in-frame clones, some missing. The sample consists of over 75,000 clones, about 72% of them appearing once. The CDR3 extends over 13 amino acids. Germline V gene data show CDR1 as SQVTM and CDR2 as ANQGSEA. Trimming left V 8 bases short and J 6 bases short, with 19 bases between. V and J are TRBV29-1 and TRBJ1-2, with D maybe TRBD1 (6 bases). Sequencing used PBMCs, obtained after 12 months of ibrutinib treatment. The clonotype comes from a human donor with chronic lymphocytic leukemia. This chain's CDR3 is CSSIAAGAHGYTF. The CDR3 DNA reads TGCAGCTCCATTGCGGCAGGGGCCCATGGCTACACCTTC.